These T cell receptor beta chains were read from a single sample in a study of cytomegalovirus exposure and HLA in healthy donors. Some clones are missing from TCRdb's copy, which holds only in-frame ones; the method was immunoSEQ multiplex PCR. The sample consists of 90,000 to 150,000 clones, about three fifths of them appearing once. What was sequenced was PBMCs. Receptors were obtained from a man aged 35 to 55 in good health and CMV-seropositive. CDR3s include the opening cysteine and the closing phenylalanine or tryptophan. The D gene is left open where the match is weak. Where a row states a size, it is once, few, many or the class of an expanded clone; other rows omit it.

j_call d_call v_call clone_size cdr3_aa cdr3_nt
TRBJ2-1 TRBD2 TRBV7-9 few CASSLLAGNEQFF TGTGCCAGCAGCTTGTTAGCGGGCAATGAGCAGTTCTTC
TRBJ2-7 TRBD1 TRBV5-8 - CASSNPGQGLSYEQYF TGTGCCAGCAGCAACCCGGGACAGGGGCTCTCCTACGAGCAGTACTTC
TRBJ2-5 - TRBV5-1 once CASSSIPGSETQYF TGCGCCAGCAGCTCAATACCCGGGTCAGAGACCCAGTACTTC
TRBJ1-2 - TRBV28 - CASSLTSRMRYTF TGTGCCAGCAGTCTGACATCCCGAATGCGCTACACCTTC
TRBJ1-4 - TRBV15 - CATSVYIDEKLFF TGTGCCACCAGCGTTTACATTGATGAAAAACTGTTTTTT
TRBJ2-2 TRBD1 TRBV19 - CASSIWLTGFTGELFF TGTGCCAGTAGTATCTGGTTGACAGGGTTCACCGGGGAGCTGTTTTTT
TRBJ2-7 TRBD1 TRBV6-5 few CASSYSGQGRPYEQYF TGTGCCAGCAGTTACTCCGGACAGGGGAGACCCTACGAGCAGTACTTC
TRBJ2-7 TRBD1 TRBV6-5 - CASSYSTGRYEQYF TGTGCCAGCAGTTACTCGACAGGGCGGTACGAGCAGTACTTC
TRBJ1-5 - TRBV28 - CASSTGIRQPQHF TGTGCCAGCAGTACAGGGATTCGGCAGCCCCAGCATTTT
TRBJ2-7 TRBD1 TRBV29-1 - CSVEPGTGPYEQYF TGCAGCGTGGAACCCGGGACAGGACCCTACGAGCAGTACTTC
TRBJ1-5 - TRBV7-8 few CASSFSVGGKSNQPQHF TGTGCCAGCAGCTTTTCAGTAGGAGGGAAAAGCAATCAGCCCCAGCATTTT
TRBJ2-5 TRBD1 TRBV5-1 - CASSPWTGSYQETQYF TGCGCCAGCAGCCCCTGGACAGGATCGTACCAAGAGACCCAGTACTTC
TRBJ2-7 TRBD2 TRBV7-2 few CASSLWREGRIIEQYF TGTGCCAGCAGCTTATGGCGGGAGGGCCGTATAATTGAGCAGTACTTC
TRBJ1-2 TRBD1 TRBV5-1 - CASSSPQGYYYGYTF TGCGCCAGCAGCTCTCCACAGGGGTACTACTATGGCTACACCTTC